Listed here are 19 T cell receptor beta chains from one sample, sequenced in a study of PD-1 and CTLA-4 blockade in melanoma. Assay used: immunoSEQ multiplex PCR; TCRdb lists only in-frame clones, some missing. This table holds tens of thousands of clones, about 89% found once. The sequenced sample was CD8+ T cells from peripheral blood, obtained before anti-PD-1 treatment. Receptors were obtained from a human donor with melanoma.

The chain carries TRBV29-1 and TRBJ1-4; TRBD1 agrees at 11 bases. The junction had 2 bases not matched to a gene; V was cut back by 4 bases and J by 4 bases. CDR3 size: 14 residues. Germline CDR1 SQVTM, CDR2 ANQGSEA. In DNA form, the CDR3 reads TGCAGCGTTGCTGGGACAGGGGGTAATGAAAAACTGTTTTTT. Translation gives CSVAGTGGNEKLFF.

A few counts support this clone. The chain has TRBV25-1 and TRBJ1-1, with 11 bases that match TRBD1. This CDR3 comprises 14 residues. V trimming: 3 bases; J trimming: 4 bases; junction bases outside the gene matches: 1. The germline V gene has CDR1 MGHDK and CDR2 SYGVNS. The CDR3: CASSEDRGLTEAFF. DNA of the CDR3: TGTGCCAGCAGTGAGGACAGGGGGCTCACTGAAGCTTTCTTT.

A few counts support this clone. This chain joins TRBV27 and TRBJ2-7; D gene uncertain. The CDR3 consists of 13 residues. Trimming shortened V by 8 bases and J by 2 bases, and 13 bases separated the two germline ends. In germline, CDR1 is MNHEY, CDR2 SMNVEV (reference sequence). The CDR3 is CASGKGHPYEQYF. DNA for the CDR3: TGTGCCAGCGGGAAAGGGCACCCCTACGAGCAGTACTTC.

This sequence joins TRBV7-9 and TRBJ2-5; D is uncertain. CDR3 length equals 17 residues. V lost 2 bases and J lost 1, with 17 bases in between. CDR1 and CDR2 from the germline V gene are SEHNR and FQNEAQ (reference sequence). CDR3 DNA sequence: TGTGCCAGCAGCTTAACCACGGATGGGTTGGGCCAAGAGACCCAGTACTTC. Translating gives CASSLTTDGLGQETQYF. The complete variable domain, with remaining parts taken from reference TRBV7-9 and TRBJ2-5, reads DTGVSQNPRHKITKRGQNVTFRCDPISEHNRLYWYRQTLGQGPEFLTYFQNEAQLEKSRLLSDRFSAERPKGSFSTLEIQRTEQGDSAMYLCASSLTTDGLGQETQYFGPGTRLLVL.

The rearrangement uses TRBV7-9 and TRBJ2-7; a possible D gene is TRBD2 (5 bases). Deletions cut 4 bases from V and 2 bases from J, with 6 bases between. Looked up from germline, CDR1 is SEHNR and CDR2 is FQNEAQ (reference sequence). This CDR3 is built from 12 residues. The CDR3 DNA follows: TGTGCCAGCAGCTCGGGGACCTACGAGCAGTACTTC. Translation: CASSSGTYEQYF.

The chain carries TRBV5-6 and TRBJ1-1, with TRBD1 as a possible D gene (6 bases). Trimming took 4 bases from V and 7 from J, leaving 23 bases between them. The CDR3 runs to 16 residues. Germline lookup yields CDR1 SGHDT and CDR2 YYEEEE. In DNA, the CDR3 is TGTGCCAGCAGCGAATCGGCCGGGACAACTGAGGGTGAAGCTTTCTTT. As protein: CASSESAGTTEGEAFF.

The chain uses TRBV27 and TRBJ2-1; D gene ambiguous. V was cut by 5 bases and J by 5 bases, with 7 bases left in between. The CDR3 sequence is 12 residues long. Germline V lookup: CDR1 MNHEY, CDR2 SMNVEV (reference sequence). CDR3 nucleotide sequence: TGTGCCAGCAGTCTCCCGAACAATGAGCAGTTCTTC. Translating it yields CASSLPNNEQFF.

This chain joins TRBV19 and TRBJ2-1; unclear D gene. The V end was cut by 4 bases, the J end by 1 base, with 14 bases between. The CDR3 sequence is 16 residues long. Germline CDR1 reads LNHDA; CDR2 reads SQIVND (reference sequence). This CDR3 is CASSTKTPLSYNEQFF. CDR3 in DNA: TGTGCCAGTAGTACCAAGACTCCCCTATCCTACAATGAGCAGTTCTTC.

The V call is TRBV4-2, the J call TRBJ2-2, with 14 bases matching TRBD2. The CDR3 consists of 17 residues. J gave up 3 bases and V 4 bases, and 4 bases lay outside the gene matches. CDR1 is LGHNA and CDR2 is YNFKEQ in the germline V gene. CDR3 nucleotide sequence: TGTGCCAGCAGCCCGACTAGCGGGAGGGCCGACACCGGGGAGCTGTTTTTT. This translates into CASSPTSGRADTGELFF.

This clone was seen once. The chain uses TRBV2 and TRBJ2-1, with D tentatively TRBD1 or TRBD2 (5 bases each). The germline V and J ends were trimmed by 6 bases and 5 bases, with 14 bases remaining between them. Germline CDR1 and CDR2: SNHLY and FYNNEI. The CDR3 spans 14 residues. CDR3 nucleotides: TGTGCCAGCAGGCCCTGGGACGAAGACAATGAGCAGTTCTTC. It encodes CASRPWDEDNEQFF.

The gene calls are TRBV3-1 (or the pseudogene TRBV3-2) and TRBJ2-1; D is perhaps TRBD1 (6 bases). CDR3 length equals 18 residues. Per the germline V gene, CDR1 is LGHDT and CDR2 is YNNKEL (reference sequence). The germline V and J ends were trimmed by 0 bases and 4 bases, with 19 bases remaining between them. CDR3 sequence: CASSQDGFRDTRYNEQFF. CDR3 in DNA: TGTGCCAGCAGCCAAGATGGTTTTCGGGACACCAGATACAATGAGCAGTTCTTC.

The V and J genes are TRBV28 and TRBJ2-1; D is ambiguous. The CDR3 runs to 12 residues. Trimming stripped 6 bases from V and 2 bases from J, with 5 bases between. The germline V gene encodes CDR1 MDHEN and CDR2 SYDVKM. In DNA form, the CDR3 reads TGTGCCAGCAGCCCAGCCTACAATGAGCAGTTCTTC. This encodes CASSPAYNEQFF.

The chain employs TRBV15 and TRBJ1-5; D possibly corresponds to TRBD1 (6 bases). Trimming left V 0 bases short and J 7 bases short, with 13 bases between. The CDR3 spans 15 residues. The germline V gene encodes CDR1 LNHNV and CDR2 YYDKDF (reference sequence). CDR3 loop: CATSREGDTLQPQHF. DNA for the CDR3: TGTGCCACCAGCAGAGAAGGGGACACCTTGCAGCCCCAGCATTTT.

The V and J genes are TRBV7-6 and TRBJ2-5; D gene ambiguous. The germline V gene encodes CDR1 SGHVS and CDR2 FNYEAQ. The CDR3 covers 13 residues. Trimming stripped 4 bases from V and 2 bases from J, with 8 bases between. The CDR3 here is CASSYRVQETQYF. Written as DNA, the CDR3 is TGTGCCAGCAGCTACCGGGTTCAAGAGACCCAGTACTTC.

The genes are TRBV28 and TRBJ2-1, with TRBD2 matching 9 bases. V shed 3 bases and J 3 bases; nucleotides not matched to a gene: 9. Germline CDR1 is MDHEN and CDR2 is SYDVKM. The CDR3 spans 17 residues. CDR3 amino acids: CASSFPSGTRYYNEQFF. CDR3 sequence (DNA): TGTGCCAGCAGTTTCCCTAGCGGGACTCGTTACTACAATGAGCAGTTCTTC. The complete variable domain, with remaining parts taken from reference TRBV28 and TRBJ2-1, reads DVKVTQSSRYLVKRTGEKVFLECVQDMDHENMFWYRQDPGLGLRLIYFSYDVKMKEKGDIPEGYSVSREKKERFSLILESASTNQTSMYLCASSFPSGTRYYNEQFFGPGTRLTVL.

V is TRBV15 and J is TRBJ2-2; D not resolved. Germline V lookup: CDR1 LNHNV, CDR2 YYDKDF (reference sequence). Trimming stripped 1 base from V and 3 bases from J, with 9 bases between. CDR3 length: 15 residues. CDR3 amino acids: CATSRADTYTGELFF. CDR3 nucleotides: TGTGCCACCAGCAGAGCTGACACCTACACCGGGGAGCTGTTTTTT.

This chain joins TRBV15 and TRBJ1-6; D gene unclear. The germline V gene encodes CDR1 LNHNV and CDR2 YYDKDF (reference sequence). The CDR3 is 12 residues long. V was shortened by 5 bases and J by 7 bases, with 6 bases between the two germline ends. CDR3 amino acids: CATSQSNSPLHF. The CDR3 DNA reads TGTGCCACCAGCCAATCAAATTCACCCCTCCACTTT.

The CDR3 here is CASSFLDISSYNEQFF. The CDR3 DNA follows: TGTGCCAGCAGCTTCCTGGACATAAGCTCCTACAATGAGCAGTTCTTC. The V call is TRBV7-9, the J call TRBJ2-1, with TRBD1 as a possible D gene (5 bases). Trimming pared 3 bases from V and 0 bases from J, leaving 12 bases between. CDR3 length: 16 amino acids. Germline CDR1 and CDR2: SEHNR and FQNEAQ (reference sequence).

This clone is medium-sized (0.01 to 0.1%) in the sample. The V and J genes are TRBV2 and TRBJ2-2; 7 bases fit TRBD2. CDR1 and CDR2 (germline): SNHLY, FYNNEI. J lost 6 bases, V lost 3 bases, and 10 bases had no gene match. This CDR3 has 16 residues. DNA for the CDR3: TGTGCCAGCAGTGATCCGGTCACTAGCGACCCCGGGGAGCTGTTTTTT. This translates into CASSDPVTSDPGELFF. Full variable domain (missing parts from reference TRBV2 and TRBJ2-2): EPEVTQTPSHQVTQMGQEVILRCVPISNHLYFYWYRQILGQKVEFLVSFYNNEISEKSEIFDDQFSVERPDGSNFTLKIRSTKLEDSAMYFCASSDPVTSDPGELFFGEGSRLTVL.